Shown below are 30 T cell receptor beta chains from a single sample sequenced in a study of regulatory T cells in long-lasting Graves disease. The time point was: newly diagnosed GD, antithyroid drugs for less than 3 months. RNA isolated from PBMCs was used to make the TCR library. TCR beta libraries were built with iRepertoire HTBI primers and Arm-PCR of CDR3 regions. MiXCR, applied by TCRdb to the multiplex PCR reads, yields one record per CDR3 protein. The repertoire holds hundreds of thousands of distinct CDR3 sequences, around 15% seen once, with more than 20% in the top ten. These data were also filed under a second study, of T cells in Graves' hyperthyroidism and ophthalmopathy.

The sequencing here drew on peripheral blood mononuclear cells (PBMCs), taken at new diagnosis, from a patient treated with antithyroid drugs. Receptors were obtained from a woman aged 40 to 65 with Graves disease.

In its sample, this clonotype was seen many times. J is TRBJ1-2 and V is TRBV7-9, with 12 nucleotides matching TRBD1. Germline assignment: CDR1 SEHNR and CDR2 FQNEAQ (reference sequence). V lost 7 bases to trimming and J lost 7 bases; unmatched junction nucleotides: 7. The CDR3 runs 14 residues. The CDR3 reads CASTPGQGAFGYTF. CDR3 nucleotides: TGTGCCAGCACTCCGGGACAGGGGGCGTTTGGCTACACCTTC. Full variable domain (rest looked up from reference TRBV7-9 and TRBJ1-2): DTGVSQNPRHKITKRGQNVTFRCDPISEHNRLYWYRQTLGQGPEFLTYFQNEAQLEKSRLLSDRFSAERPKGSFSTLEIQRTEQGDSAMYLCASTPGQGAFGYTFGSGTRLTVV.

Many counts were recorded for this clonotype. The CDR3 region is CASPQGGMSSYNEQFF. CDR3 DNA sequence: TGTGCCAGCCCCCAGGGAGGCATGAGCTCCTACAATGAGCAGTTCTTC. The rearrangement joins TRBV2 to TRBJ2-1; tentatively, D is TRBD2 (6 bases). The CDR3 is 16 amino acids. Germline V CDR1 and CDR2: SNHLY, FYNNEI. The V gene lost 8 bases and the J gene lost 0 bases, with 17 bases spanning the gap.

In its sample, this clonotype was seen a few times. CDR3 in DNA: TGTGCCATCAGTGTGTCGGAGAACACTGAAGCTTTCTTT. It translates to CAISVSENTEAFF. This sequence joins TRBV10-3 and TRBJ1-1, with D hard to call. Trimming removed 4 bases at V and 1 base at J, with 7 bases between. The germline V gene has CDR1 ENHRY and CDR2 SYGVKD. CDR3 length: 13 amino acids.

In this sample, this clonotype turned up many times. The rearrangement joins TRBV28 to TRBJ1-1; D remains ambiguous. This CDR3 contains 14 residues. Trimming took off 3 bases at V and 0 bases at J, with 8 bases between the two ends. Germline assignment: CDR1 MDHEN and CDR2 SYDVKM. Here the CDR3 reads CASSLTAVNTEAFF. In nucleotides, the CDR3 is TGTGCCAGCAGTTTGACCGCGGTGAACACTGAAGCTTTCTTT.

On this clonotype: At one end the junction does not follow the germline gene, possibly because of a read error. The chain links TRBV6-5 to TRBJ2-1; D may be TRBD2 (5 bases). The CDR3 is 14 amino acids. The germline CDR1 and CDR2 sequences are MNHEY and SVGAGI. The CDR3 bases are TGTGCCAGCAGTTCCGGATCGGAATTCGGGGAGCAGCTCTTC. Translating it yields CASSSGSEFGEQLF.

This clonotype appeared many times. V usage is TRBV11-2 and J usage is TRBJ2-3, with 8 bases identical to TRBD2. Trimming took 4 bases from V and 4 from J; bases not matched to a gene: 7. The germline V gene encodes CDR1 SGHAT and CDR2 FQNNGV. The CDR3 totals 15 residues. As DNA, the CDR3 is TGTGCCAGCAGCTGGACTAGCTCCTCGGCAGATACGCAGTATTTT. This translates into CASSWTSSSADTQYF.

The V and J genes are TRBV12-3 or TRBV12-4 and TRBJ1-6; weak D call: TRBD1 (5 bases). This CDR3 comprises 13 residues. Trimming shortened V by 6 bases and J by 8 bases, and 11 bases separated the two germline ends. CDR3 sequence: CASRGPGDSPLHF. CDR3 in DNA: TGTGCCAGCAGGGGACCTGGGGATTCACCCCTCCACTTT.

In its sample, this clonotype was seen many times. The gene calls are TRBV10-3 and TRBJ1-5; 7 bases fit TRBD1. The germline V gene encodes CDR1 ENHRY and CDR2 SYGVKD. The CDR3 runs 13 residues. V lost 10 bases to trimming and J lost 2 bases; unmatched junction nucleotides: 5. The CDR3 sequence is CATDTGGNQPQHF. For the CDR3, the DNA is TGTGCCACGGATACAGGGGGCAATCAGCCCCAGCATTTT.

The V gene is TRBV7-6, the J gene TRBJ1-4; no reliable D call. Germline V CDR1 and CDR2: SGHVS, FNYEAQ. V was cut by 6 bases and J by 0 bases, with 11 bases left in between. The CDR3 loop spans 15 amino acids. The CDR3 DNA is TGTGCCAGCAGTTCCCGGGTGTCAACTAATGAAAAACTGTTTTTT. Its protein is CASSSRVSTNEKLFF.

This clonotype was recorded many times. The chain employs TRBV18 and TRBJ1-4; D call uncertain. The CDR3 loop spans 15 amino acids. V lost 6 bases and J lost 6, with 17 bases in between. CDR1 KGHSH and CDR2 LQKENI come from the germline V gene. The DNA of the CDR3 is TGTGCCAGCTCCCGAGCCCATCTGGGGTATGAAAAACTGTTTTTT. Translation: CASSRAHLGYEKLFF.

This clonotype has only one observation. The chain uses TRBV10-3 and TRBJ1-2, with 10 bases lining up with TRBD1. In germline, CDR1 is ENHRY, CDR2 SYGVKD. The CDR3 loop spans 16 amino acids. The J segment lost 3 bases and the V segment lost 10 bases, leaving 14 bases of the junction unmatched. CDR3 sequence: CATEGLRTGGDYGYTF. The DNA of the CDR3 is TGTGCCACCGAGGGTCTACGGACAGGGGGTGACTATGGCTACACCTTC.

This clonotype was observed a handful of times. The chain employs TRBV4-1 and TRBJ2-2; 7 bases agree with TRBD1. V gave up 3 bases and J gave up 1 base; unmatched junction bases: 5. The CDR3 covers 16 residues. Germline loops: CDR1 MGHRA, CDR2 YSYEKL. DNA of the CDR3: TGCGCCAGCAGCCAGCCCGGGACAGAGAACACCGGGGAGCTGTTTTTT. It is translated as CASSQPGTENTGELFF.

This clonotype was counted ten times or more. The chain couples TRBV2 to TRBJ2-2, with 11 bases fitting TRBD2. Germline V gene sequence: CDR1 SNHLY, CDR2 FYNNEI. Trimming removed 11 bases from V and 0 bases from J; junction bases left unmatched: 5. The CDR3 spans 15 residues. CDR3 sequence reads: CAGTSGGANTGELFF. The CDR3 DNA reads as TGTGCCGGAACTAGCGGGGGTGCGAACACCGGGGAGCTGTTTTTT.

This clonotype has a handful of counts. The chain has TRBV6-5 and TRBJ2-2; D is unclear. CDR3 length: 13 residues. Germline CDR1 MNHEY, CDR2 SVGAGI. V lost 2 bases, J lost 5 bases, and 6 bases lay in between. The CDR3 loop reads CASSYGETGELFF. The CDR3 nucleotides are TGTGCCAGCAGTTACGGGGAAACCGGGGAGCTGTTTTTT.

In its sample, this clonotype was seen a few times. The rearrangement links TRBV11-3 to TRBJ1-1; tentatively, D is TRBD1 (5 bases). Germline V gene lookup returns CDR1 SGHNT and CDR2 YENEEA. Trimming removed 1 base from V and 10 bases from J, with 13 bases in between. This CDR3 has 13 amino acids. The CDR3 coding sequence is TGTGCCAGCAGCTTAGGAAGGGACGACCCAGCTTTCTTT. Translation: CASSLGRDDPAFF.

The rearrangement links TRBV20-1 to TRBJ2-2; D possibly corresponds to TRBD1 (6 bases). Germline values: CDR1 DFQATT, CDR2 SNEGSKA (reference sequence). CDR3 length: 13 amino acids. Trimming took 3 bases from V and 6 from J, leaving 11 bases between them. DNA for the CDR3: TGCAGTGCTAGTCCCCCAGGGGCCGGGGAGCTGTTTTTT. Its protein is CSASPPGAGELFF.

This clonotype has only a few counts. V is TRBV20-1 and J is TRBJ1-2; D is undetermined. CDR1 is DFQATT and CDR2 is SNEGSKA in the germline V gene (reference sequence). V lost 3 bases to trimming and J lost 7 bases, with 12 bases between them. The CDR3 is made up of 12 amino acids. The CDR3 coding sequence is TGCAGTGCTAGTTTGGCCGCCACTGGCTACACCTTC. Protein product: CSASLAATGYTF.

This clonotype has a handful of counts. The chain links TRBV5-1 to TRBJ1-1; D not resolved. The germline CDR1 and CDR2 sequences are SGHRS and YFSETQ. CDR3 length equals 13 residues. The V end lost 0 bases, the J end lost 11 bases, and 14 bases lay between the germline ends. This chain's CDR3 is CASSLVGEGSAFF. The DNA of the CDR3 is TGCGCCAGCAGCTTGGTCGGGGAGGGATCGGCTTTCTTT.

This clonotype was seen at least ten times. J is TRBJ2-3 and V is TRBV2, with D possibly matching TRBD2 (6 bases). The germline CDR1 and CDR2 sequences are SNHLY and FYNNEI. The V end was cut by 7 bases, the J end by 9 bases, with 11 bases between. This CDR3 region has 11 residues. The CDR3 DNA reads as TGTGCCAGCACGTTCGGAGGGACGCAGTATTTT. Residues: CASTFGGTQYF.

The genes are TRBV12-3 or TRBV12-4 and TRBJ2-5; TRBD2 matches at 11 bases. The CDR3 is made up of 17 amino acids. V lost 4 bases and J lost 1; bases outside the gene matches: 8. The CDR3 DNA reads TGTGCCAGCAGTTCCCACTCGCTAGCGGGGGGCCAAGAGACCCAGTACTTC. Translation gives CASSSHSLAGGQETQYF.

This clonotype turned up a few times. The rearrangement uses TRBV5-1 and TRBJ2-5; possibly TRBD1 for D (6 bases). V shed 0 bases and J shed 4 bases, with 16 bases lying between them. The CDR3 contains 16 residues. Germline values: CDR1 SGHRS, CDR2 YFSETQ. The CDR3 spells CASSLALLGASETQYF. CDR3 bases: TGCGCCAGCAGCTTGGCGCTGTTGGGGGCCTCAGAGACCCAGTACTTC.

This clonotype has more than one count but fewer than ten. V is TRBV7-8 and J is TRBJ2-5; D unresolved. Germline V gives CDR1 SGHVS, CDR2 FQNEAQ. The V gene lost 4 bases and the J gene lost 5 bases, with 17 bases spanning the gap. CDR3 length: 15 residues. CDR3 in amino acids: CASSYRPPVEETQYF. The CDR3 DNA is TGTGCCAGCAGCTATCGGCCCCCGGTGGAGGAGACCCAGTACTTC.

This clonotype came up many times. V usage is TRBV7-3 and J usage is TRBJ2-7; 8 bases align to TRBD1. The CDR3 is 11 residues long. Germline values: CDR1 SGHTA, CDR2 FQGTGA. CDR3: CAGQAESEQYF. The CDR3 DNA reads TGTGCGGGACAGGCCGAATCGGAGCAGTACTTC.

This clonotype came up many times. The chain couples TRBV20-1 to TRBJ1-4; D remains ambiguous. CDR1 DFQATT and CDR2 SNEGSKA come from the germline V gene (reference sequence). This CDR3 spans 12 amino acids. V was pared by 6 bases and J by 12 bases, with 17 bases between. Written as DNA, the CDR3 is TGCAGTGCCCCCAGGCTAGGAGTTGAACTGTTTTTT. Protein product: CSAPRLGVELFF.

There are many counts of this clonotype. This chain joins TRBV7-9 and TRBJ1-2, with TRBD1 matching over 7 bases. Losses at the gene ends were 5 bases for V and 5 bases for J; bases not matched to a gene: 11. This CDR3 comprises 15 residues. The V gene's germline CDR1 is SEHNR and CDR2 FQNEAQ (reference sequence). Written as DNA, the CDR3 is TGTGCCAGCAGCGAGCGGGACAGCAATAATTATGGCTACACCTTC. Its protein is CASSERDSNNYGYTF. Using reference TRBV7-9 and TRBJ1-2 for the parts outside the CDR3, the full variable domain is DTGVSQNPRHKITKRGQNVTFRCDPISEHNRLYWYRQTLGQGPEFLTYFQNEAQLEKSRLLSDRFSAERPKGSFSTLEIQRTEQGDSAMYLCASSERDSNNYGYTFGSGTRLTVV.

This clonotype was observed many times. This chain links TRBV12-3 or TRBV12-4 with TRBJ2-1; the D gene is possibly TRBD2 (7 bases). The V end was cut by 6 bases, the J end by 2 bases, with 11 bases between. The CDR3 is 14 amino acids. CDR3 loop: CASRGGGTYNEQFF. DNA for the CDR3: TGTGCCAGCAGAGGCGGGGGCACCTACAATGAGCAGTTCTTC.

Ten or more counts support this clonotype. The chain employs TRBV30 and TRBJ1-5; TRBD1 agrees at 10 bases. The trim removed 5 bases at V and 3 bases at J, leaving 4 bases unmatched. Looked up from germline, CDR1 is GTSNPN and CDR2 is SVGIG (reference sequence). The CDR3 is made up of 14 amino acids. This chain's CDR3 is CAWGDRGHNQPQHF. The CDR3 DNA follows: TGTGCCTGGGGCGACAGGGGGCACAATCAGCCCCAGCATTTT.

The chain uses TRBV20-1 and TRBJ1-2; perhaps TRBD1 as D (6 bases). The V gene's germline CDR1 is DFQATT and CDR2 SNEGSKA (reference sequence). There are 13 residues in the CDR3. Trimming left V 3 bases short and J 2 bases short, with 10 bases between. CDR3 nucleotide sequence: TGCAGTGCTAGCCACAGGGAAAACTATGGCTACACCTTC. As protein: CSASHRENYGYTF.

At least ten counts were recorded for this clonotype. This chain joins TRBV28 and TRBJ1-1; D is perhaps TRBD1 (5 bases). This CDR3 spans 15 amino acids. The V end lost 2 bases, the J end lost 4 bases, and 14 bases lay between the germline ends. CDR1 MDHEN and CDR2 SYDVKM come from the germline V gene. The CDR3 protein is CASSLGGGVSTEAFF. DNA for the CDR3: TGTGCCAGCAGTTTAGGAGGAGGGGTGAGCACTGAAGCTTTCTTT.

V and J are TRBV19 and TRBJ1-2; D remains unclear. The V gene lost 5 bases and the J gene lost 0 bases, with 10 bases spanning the gap. The CDR3 consists of 14 residues. Germline V gene sequence: CDR1 LNHDA, CDR2 SQIVND (reference sequence). CDR3 sequence (DNA): TGTGCCAGTAGTTCAAGGCCGGCTAACTATGGCTACACCTTC. As protein: CASSSRPANYGYTF.